What follows describes a single TCR beta chain. Its antigen is undetermined. One heparinised blood draw, averaging about 100 mL, came from each donor. Researchers reported sorting CD4+ naive, central memory, regulatory and stem cell-like memory cells via CD45RO/CCR7/CD25/CD127/CD95/CD27. This CDR3 contains 15 residues. CDR1 and CDR2 from the germline V gene are SGHVS and FQNEAQ. The sample originates from a study of beta chain features in type 1 diabetes. Study-wide context: Analysis included more than 90 million sorted cells drawn from all samples.

cDNA synthesis used the whole RNA isolate, giving expressed TCRB sequences. The assay was immunoSEQ multiplex PCR, and TCRdb's table has in-frame clones only and misses some. The data hold 120,000 to 150,000 clones, with approximately 13% observed a single time. General study points: Significant though moderate, a shortening of TCRB CDR3s appeared in all four CD4+ subsets of Type 1 diabetes patients. Researchers could not determine here whether HLA type influences TCRB rearrangement.

The V gene is TRBV7-8, the J gene TRBJ1-6, with a weak D call TRBD1 (5 bases). This sequence was found in a man in his late teens or twenties with type 1 diabetes. Sequenced sample: central memory CD4+ T cells from blood. For the CDR3, the DNA is TGTGTCGTAGGGTTATGGACAAGCCAGGATTCACCCCTCCACTTT. This gives the protein CVVGLWTSQDSPLHF.